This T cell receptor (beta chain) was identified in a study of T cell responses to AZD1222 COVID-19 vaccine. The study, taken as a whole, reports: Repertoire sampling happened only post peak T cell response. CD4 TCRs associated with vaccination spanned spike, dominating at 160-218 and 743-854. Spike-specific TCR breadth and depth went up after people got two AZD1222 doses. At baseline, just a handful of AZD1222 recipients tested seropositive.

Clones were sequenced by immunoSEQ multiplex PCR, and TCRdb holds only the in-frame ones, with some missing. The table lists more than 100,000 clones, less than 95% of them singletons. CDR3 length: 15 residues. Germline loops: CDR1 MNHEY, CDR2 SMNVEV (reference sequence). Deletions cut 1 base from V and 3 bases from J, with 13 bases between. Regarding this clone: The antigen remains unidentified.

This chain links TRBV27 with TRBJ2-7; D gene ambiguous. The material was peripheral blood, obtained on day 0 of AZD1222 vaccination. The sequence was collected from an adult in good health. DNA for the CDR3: TGTGCCAGCAGTTTATTTTCCCCAGACAACTACGAGCAGTACTTC. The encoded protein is CASSLFSPDNYEQYF.